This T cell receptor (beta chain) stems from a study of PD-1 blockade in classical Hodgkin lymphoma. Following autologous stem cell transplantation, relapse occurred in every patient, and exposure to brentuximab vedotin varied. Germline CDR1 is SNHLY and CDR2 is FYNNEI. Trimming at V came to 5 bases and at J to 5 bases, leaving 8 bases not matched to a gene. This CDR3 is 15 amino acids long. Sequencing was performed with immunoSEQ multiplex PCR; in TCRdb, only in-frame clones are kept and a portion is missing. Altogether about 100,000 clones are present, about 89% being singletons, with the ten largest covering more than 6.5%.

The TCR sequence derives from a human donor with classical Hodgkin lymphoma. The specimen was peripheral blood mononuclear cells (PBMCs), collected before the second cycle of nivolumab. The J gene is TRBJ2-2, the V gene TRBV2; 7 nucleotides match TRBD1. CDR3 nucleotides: TGTGCCAGCAGTACAATCACAGGGGTAACCGGGGAGCTGTTTTTT. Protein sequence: CASSTITGVTGELFF. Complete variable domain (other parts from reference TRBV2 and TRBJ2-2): EPEVTQTPSHQVTQMGQEVILRCVPISNHLYFYWYRQILGQKVEFLVSFYNNEISEKSEIFDDQFSVERPDGSNFTLKIRSTKLEDSAMYFCASSTITGVTGELFFGEGSRLTVL.